This T cell receptor beta chain came from a study of cytomegalovirus exposure and HLA in healthy donors. This CDR3 has 13 amino acids. Germline lookup yields CDR1 SEHNR and CDR2 FQNEAQ (reference sequence). The V gene lost 1 base and the J gene lost 3 bases, with 6 bases spanning the gap. Researchers ran the PCR with 60 Vbeta and 13 Jbeta primers. Measured with immunoSEQ multiplex PCR; TCRdb has only the in-frame clones, and not every one. The profile shows roughly 290,000 clones, 75% to 90% of them singletons. The specimen was PBMCs. The gene calls are TRBV7-9 and TRBJ1-2, with unresolved D. The receptor was isolated from a girl aged 2-10 years in good health and CMV-seronegative. CDR3 in DNA: TGTGCCAGCAGCTTAGGGAGCGACTATGGCTACACCTTC. This sequence encodes CASSLGSDYGYTF.